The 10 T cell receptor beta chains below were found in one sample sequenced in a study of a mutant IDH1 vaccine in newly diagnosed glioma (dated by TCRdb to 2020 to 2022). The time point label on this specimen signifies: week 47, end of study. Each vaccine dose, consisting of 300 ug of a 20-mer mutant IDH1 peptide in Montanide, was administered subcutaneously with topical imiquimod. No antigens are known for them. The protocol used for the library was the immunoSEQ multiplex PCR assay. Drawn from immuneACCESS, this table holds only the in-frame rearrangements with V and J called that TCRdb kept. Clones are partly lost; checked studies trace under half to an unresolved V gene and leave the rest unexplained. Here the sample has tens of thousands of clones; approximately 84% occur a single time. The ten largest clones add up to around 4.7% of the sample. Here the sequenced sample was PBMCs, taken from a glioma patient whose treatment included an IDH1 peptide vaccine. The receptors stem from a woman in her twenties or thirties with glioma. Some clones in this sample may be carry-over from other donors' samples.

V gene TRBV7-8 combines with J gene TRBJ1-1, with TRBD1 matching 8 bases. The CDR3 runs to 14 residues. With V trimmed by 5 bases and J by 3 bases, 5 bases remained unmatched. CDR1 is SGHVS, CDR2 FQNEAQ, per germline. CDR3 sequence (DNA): TGTGCCAGCAGCGCGGGACAGGCCGACACTGAAGCTTTCTTT. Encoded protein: CASSAGQADTEAFF.

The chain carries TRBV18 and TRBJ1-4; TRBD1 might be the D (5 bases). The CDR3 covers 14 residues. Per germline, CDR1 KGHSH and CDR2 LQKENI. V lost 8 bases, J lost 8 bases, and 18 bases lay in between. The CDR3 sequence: CASTPGGEGEKLFF. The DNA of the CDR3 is TGTGCCAGCACCCCCGGGGGGGAAGGCGAAAAACTGTTTTTT.

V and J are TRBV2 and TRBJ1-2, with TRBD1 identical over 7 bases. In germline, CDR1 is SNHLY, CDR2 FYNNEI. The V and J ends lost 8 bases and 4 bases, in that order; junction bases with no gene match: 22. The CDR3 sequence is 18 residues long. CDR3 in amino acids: CASSEKVGTALLGYGYTF. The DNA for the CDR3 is TGTGCCAGCTCTGAAAAGGTCGGGACAGCCCTACTAGGCTATGGCTACACCTTC.

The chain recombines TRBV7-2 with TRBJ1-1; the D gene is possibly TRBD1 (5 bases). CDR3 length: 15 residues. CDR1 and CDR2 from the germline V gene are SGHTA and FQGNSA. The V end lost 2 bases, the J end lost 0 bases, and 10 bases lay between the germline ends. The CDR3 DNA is TGTGCCAGCAGCTTAATTCAGGGCTTGAACACTGAAGCTTTCTTT. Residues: CASSLIQGLNTEAFF.

The CDR3 region is CASSLVRGPYTEAFF. CDR3 sequence (DNA): TGTGCCAGCTCCTTGGTGAGGGGGCCGTATACTGAAGCTTTCTTT. The V and J genes are TRBV6-5 and TRBJ1-1, with TRBD1 matching 7 bases. CDR1 and CDR2 (germline): MNHEY, SVGAGI. This CDR3 comprises 15 residues. V shed 8 bases, J shed 5 bases, and the junction held 14 bases outside the gene matches.

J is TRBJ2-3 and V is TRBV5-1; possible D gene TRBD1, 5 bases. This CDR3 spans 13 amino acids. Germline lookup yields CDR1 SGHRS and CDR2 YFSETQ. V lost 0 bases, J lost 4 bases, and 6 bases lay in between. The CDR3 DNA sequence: TGCGCCAGCAGCTTGGGACAGTCAGATACGCAGTATTTT. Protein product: CASSLGQSDTQYF.

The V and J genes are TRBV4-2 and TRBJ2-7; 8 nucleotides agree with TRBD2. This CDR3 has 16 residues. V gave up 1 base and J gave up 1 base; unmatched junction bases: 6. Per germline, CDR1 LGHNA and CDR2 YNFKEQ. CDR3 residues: CASSQGSGSMSYEQYF. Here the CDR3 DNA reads TGTGCCAGCAGCCAAGGGAGCGGGAGTATGTCCTACGAGCAGTACTTC.

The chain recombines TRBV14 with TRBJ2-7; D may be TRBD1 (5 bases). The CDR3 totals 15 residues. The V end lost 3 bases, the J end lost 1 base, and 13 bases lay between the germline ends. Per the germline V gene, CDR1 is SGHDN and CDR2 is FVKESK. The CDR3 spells CASSQTEYYSYEQYF. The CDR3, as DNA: TGTGCCAGCAGCCAGACAGAATACTATTCCTACGAGCAGTACTTC.

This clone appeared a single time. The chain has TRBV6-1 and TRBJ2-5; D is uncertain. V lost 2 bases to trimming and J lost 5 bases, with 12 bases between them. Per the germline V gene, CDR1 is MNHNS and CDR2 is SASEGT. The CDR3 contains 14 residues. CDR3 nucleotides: TGTGCCAGCAGTGAAATTCTGGAAGTGGAGACCCAGTACTTC. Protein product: CASSEILEVETQYF.

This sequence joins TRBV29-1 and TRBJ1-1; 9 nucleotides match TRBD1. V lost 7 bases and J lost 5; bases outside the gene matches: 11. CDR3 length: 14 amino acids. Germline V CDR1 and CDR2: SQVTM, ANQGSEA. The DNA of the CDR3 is TGCAGCGACGCTCATGGGACAGGGACGACTGAAGCTTTCTTT. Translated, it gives CSDAHGTGTTEAFF.